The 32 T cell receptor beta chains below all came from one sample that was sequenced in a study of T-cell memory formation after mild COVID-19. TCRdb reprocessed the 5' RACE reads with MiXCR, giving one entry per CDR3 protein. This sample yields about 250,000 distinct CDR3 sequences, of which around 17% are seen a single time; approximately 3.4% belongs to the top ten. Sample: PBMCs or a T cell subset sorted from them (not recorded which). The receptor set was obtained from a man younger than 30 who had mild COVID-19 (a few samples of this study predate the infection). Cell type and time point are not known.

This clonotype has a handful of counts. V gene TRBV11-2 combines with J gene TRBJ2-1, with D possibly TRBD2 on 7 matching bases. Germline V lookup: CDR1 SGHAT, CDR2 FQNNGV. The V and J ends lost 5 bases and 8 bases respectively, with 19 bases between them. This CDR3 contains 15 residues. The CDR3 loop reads CASSPLGGASHEQFF. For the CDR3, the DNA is TGTGCCAGCAGCCCCTTAGGGGGGGCCTCGCATGAGCAGTTCTTC.

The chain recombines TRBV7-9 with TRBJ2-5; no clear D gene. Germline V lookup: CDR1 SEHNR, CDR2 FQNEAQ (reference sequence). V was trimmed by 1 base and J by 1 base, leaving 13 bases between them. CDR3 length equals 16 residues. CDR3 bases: TGTGCCAGCAGCTTAGGTCGCGCGAGCTCCCAAGAGACCCAGTACTTC. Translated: CASSLGRASSQETQYF.

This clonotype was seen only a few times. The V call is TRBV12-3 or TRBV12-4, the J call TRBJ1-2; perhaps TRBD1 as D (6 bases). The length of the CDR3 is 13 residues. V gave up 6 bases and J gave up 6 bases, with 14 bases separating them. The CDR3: CASRRFGGDGYTF. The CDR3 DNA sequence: TGTGCCAGCAGACGCTTTGGGGGCGATGGCTACACCTTC.

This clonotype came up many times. The CDR3 reads CASSQDRGAGKDTQYF. The CDR3 nucleotides read TGCGCCAGCAGCCAAGATCGGGGGGCGGGGAAAGATACGCAGTATTTT. The chain employs TRBV4-3 and TRBJ2-3; D perhaps matches TRBD2 (7 bases). In germline, CDR1 is LGHNA, CDR2 YSLEER. This CDR3 comprises 16 residues. V lost 0 bases to trimming and J lost 5 bases, with 15 bases between them.

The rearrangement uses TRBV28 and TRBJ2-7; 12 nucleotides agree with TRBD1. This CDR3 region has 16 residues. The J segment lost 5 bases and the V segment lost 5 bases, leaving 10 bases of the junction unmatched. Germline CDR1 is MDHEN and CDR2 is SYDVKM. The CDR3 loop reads CASSLTGTGGKDEQYV. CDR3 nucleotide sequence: TGTGCCAGCAGTCTGACCGGGACAGGGGGCAAGGACGAGCAGTACGTC.

CDR3 protein: CASSPGTGLNSPLHF. CDR3 DNA sequence: TGTGCCAGCTCACCGGGGACAGGGCTAAATTCACCCCTCCACTTT. J is TRBJ1-6 and V is TRBV18; 9 nucleotides agree with TRBD1. The V gene's germline CDR1 is KGHSH and CDR2 LQKENI. The junction had 4 bases not matched to a gene; V was cut back by 3 bases and J by 7 bases. The CDR3 totals 15 residues.

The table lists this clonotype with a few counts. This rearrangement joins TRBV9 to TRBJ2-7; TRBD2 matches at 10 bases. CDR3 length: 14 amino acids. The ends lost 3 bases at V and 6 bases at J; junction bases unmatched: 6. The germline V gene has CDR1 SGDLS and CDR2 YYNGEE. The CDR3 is CASSAAGGPFEQYF. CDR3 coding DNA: TGTGCCAGCAGCGCAGCGGGGGGGCCCTTCGAGCAGTACTTC.

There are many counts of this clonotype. CDR3 sequence: CASSRSYEQYF. The CDR3 DNA sequence: TGTGCCAGCAGCCGCTCCTACGAGCAGTACTTC. The V call is TRBV7-2, the J call TRBJ2-7; D gene ambiguous. Deletions cut 5 bases from V and 0 bases from J, with 2 bases between. Per the germline V gene, CDR1 is SGHTA and CDR2 is FQGNSA. This CDR3 spans 11 amino acids. The full variable domain, with the rest looked up from reference TRBV7-2 and TRBJ2-7, is GAGVSQSPSNKVTEKGKDVELRCDPISGHTALYWYRQSLGQGLEFLIYFQGNSAPDKSGLPSDRFSAERTGGSVSTLTIQRTQQEDSAVYLCASSRSYEQYFGPGTRLTVT.

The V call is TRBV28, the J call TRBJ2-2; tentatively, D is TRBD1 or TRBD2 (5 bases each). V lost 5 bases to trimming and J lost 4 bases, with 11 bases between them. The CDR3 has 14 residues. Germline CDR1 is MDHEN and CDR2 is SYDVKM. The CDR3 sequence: CASSRGAGTGELFF. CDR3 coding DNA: TGTGCCAGCAGTCGAGGGGCGGGCACCGGGGAGCTGTTTTTT.

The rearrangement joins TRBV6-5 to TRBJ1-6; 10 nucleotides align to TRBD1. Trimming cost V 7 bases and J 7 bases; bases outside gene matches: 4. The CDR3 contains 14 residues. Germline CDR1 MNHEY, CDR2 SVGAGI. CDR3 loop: CASTRDRGNSPLHF. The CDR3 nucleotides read TGTGCCAGCACCAGGGACAGGGGAAATTCACCCCTCCACTTT.

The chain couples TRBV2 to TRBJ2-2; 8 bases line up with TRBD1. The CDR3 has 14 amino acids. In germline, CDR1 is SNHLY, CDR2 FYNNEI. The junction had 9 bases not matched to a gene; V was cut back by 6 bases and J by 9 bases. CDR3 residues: CASRGQTGGRELFF. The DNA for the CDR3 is TGTGCCAGCAGGGGACAAACAGGGGGGAGGGAGCTGTTTTTT.

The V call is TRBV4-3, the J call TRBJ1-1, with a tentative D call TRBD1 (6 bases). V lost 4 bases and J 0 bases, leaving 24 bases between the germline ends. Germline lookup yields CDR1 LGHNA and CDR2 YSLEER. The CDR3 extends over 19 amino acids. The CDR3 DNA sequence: TGCGCCAGCAGCCGAGATCCCGCGGGGGCGCGTCGGATGAACACTGAAGCTTTCTTT. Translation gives CASSRDPAGARRMNTEAFF.

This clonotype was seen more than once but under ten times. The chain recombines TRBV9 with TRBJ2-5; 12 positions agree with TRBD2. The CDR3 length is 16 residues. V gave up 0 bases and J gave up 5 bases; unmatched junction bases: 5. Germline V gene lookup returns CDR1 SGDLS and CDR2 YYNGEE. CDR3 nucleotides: TGTGCCAGCAGCGTAGGCCTAGCGGGGGGGTTGGAGACCCAGTACTTC. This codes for CASSVGLAGGLETQYF.

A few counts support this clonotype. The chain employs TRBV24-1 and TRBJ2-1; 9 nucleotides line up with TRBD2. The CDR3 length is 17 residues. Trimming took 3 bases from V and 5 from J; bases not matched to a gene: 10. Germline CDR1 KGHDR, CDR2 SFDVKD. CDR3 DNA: TGTGCCACCAGTGATCCCTTTAGCGGGAGCCGAAACAATGAGCAGTTCTTC. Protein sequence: CATSDPFSGSRNNEQFF.

The CDR3 loop reads CSASWGRDGYTF. DNA for the CDR3: TGCAGTGCTAGTTGGGGCAGGGATGGCTACACCTTC. The genes are TRBV20-1 and TRBJ1-2, with D possibly being TRBD1 (5 bases). This CDR3 is 12 amino acids long. Deletions cut 3 bases from V and 6 bases from J, with 11 bases between. The germline V gene has CDR1 DFQATT and CDR2 SNEGSKA (reference sequence).

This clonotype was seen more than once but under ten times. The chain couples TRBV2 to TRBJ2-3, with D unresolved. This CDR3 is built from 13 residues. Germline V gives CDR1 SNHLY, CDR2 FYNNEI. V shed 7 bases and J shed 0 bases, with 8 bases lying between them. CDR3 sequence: CASKTYSTDTQYF. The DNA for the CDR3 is TGTGCCAGCAAGACTTATAGCACAGATACGCAGTATTTT.

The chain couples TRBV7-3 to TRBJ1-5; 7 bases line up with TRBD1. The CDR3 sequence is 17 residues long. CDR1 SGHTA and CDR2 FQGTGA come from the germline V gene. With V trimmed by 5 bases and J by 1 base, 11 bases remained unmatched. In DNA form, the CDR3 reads TGTGCCAGCAGCCTCTACGGGACAGCAGGGAGCAATCAGCCCCAGCATTTT. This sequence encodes CASSLYGTAGSNQPQHF.

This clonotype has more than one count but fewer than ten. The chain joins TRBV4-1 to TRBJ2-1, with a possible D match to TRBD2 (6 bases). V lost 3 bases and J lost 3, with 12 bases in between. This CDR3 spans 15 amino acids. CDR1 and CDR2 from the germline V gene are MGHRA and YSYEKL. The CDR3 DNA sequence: TGCGCCAGCAGCCATAGTGCGGGGTTCTACAATGAGCAGTTCTTC. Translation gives CASSHSAGFYNEQFF.

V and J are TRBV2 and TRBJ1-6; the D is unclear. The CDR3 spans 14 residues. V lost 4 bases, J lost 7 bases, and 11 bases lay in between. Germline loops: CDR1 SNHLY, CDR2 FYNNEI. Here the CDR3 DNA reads TGTGCCAGCAGTGTTAACTTCCCAAATTCACCCCTCCACTTT. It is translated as CASSVNFPNSPLHF.

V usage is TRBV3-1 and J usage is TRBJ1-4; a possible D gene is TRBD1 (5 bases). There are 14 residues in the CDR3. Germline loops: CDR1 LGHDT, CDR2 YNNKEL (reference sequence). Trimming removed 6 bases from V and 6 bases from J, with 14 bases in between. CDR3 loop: CASSRGITDEKLFF. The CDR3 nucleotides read TGTGCCAGCAGTCGGGGGATTACCGATGAAAAACTGTTTTTT.

In DNA, the CDR3 is TGTGCCAGCAGCAGACTAGTGACGGGGGCGGGGACAGATACGCAGTATTTT. Translating gives CASSRLVTGAGTDTQYF. This rearrangement joins TRBV7-2 to TRBJ2-3, with D perhaps given as TRBD1 or TRBD2 (6 bases each). V lost 5 bases, J lost 3 bases, and 21 bases lay in between. The CDR3 runs to 17 residues. CDR1 SGHTA and CDR2 FQGNSA come from the germline V gene.

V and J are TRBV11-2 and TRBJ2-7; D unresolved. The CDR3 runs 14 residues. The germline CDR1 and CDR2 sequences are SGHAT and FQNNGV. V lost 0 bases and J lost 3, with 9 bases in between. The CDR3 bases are TGTGCCAGCAGCTTAGACGGGCCCCTCTACGAGCAGTACTTC. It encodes CASSLDGPLYEQYF.

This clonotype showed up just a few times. CDR3 region: CASGLTEQYF. In DNA, the CDR3 is TGTGCCAGCGGCCTAACCGAGCAGTACTTC. This chain connects TRBV6-2 or TRBV6-3 to TRBJ2-7; D gene ambiguous. The germline V gene has CDR1 MNHEY and CDR2 SVGEGT. Trimming cost V 8 bases and J 6 bases, with 8 bases left between them. The CDR3 runs to 10 residues.

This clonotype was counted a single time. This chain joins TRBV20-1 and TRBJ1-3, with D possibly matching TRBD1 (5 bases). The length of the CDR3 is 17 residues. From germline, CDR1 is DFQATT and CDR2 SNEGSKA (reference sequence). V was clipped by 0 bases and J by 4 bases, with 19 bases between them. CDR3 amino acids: CSARDWAGTRSGNTIYF. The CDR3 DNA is TGCAGTGCTAGAGATTGGGCAGGGACGAGATCCGGAAACACCATATATTTT.

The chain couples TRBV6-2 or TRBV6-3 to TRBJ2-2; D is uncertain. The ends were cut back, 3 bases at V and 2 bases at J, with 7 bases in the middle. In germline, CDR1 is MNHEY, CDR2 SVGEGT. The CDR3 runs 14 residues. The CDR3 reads CASSYGLNTGELFF. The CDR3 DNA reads TGTGCCAGCAGTTATGGGTTAAACACCGGGGAGCTGTTTTTT.

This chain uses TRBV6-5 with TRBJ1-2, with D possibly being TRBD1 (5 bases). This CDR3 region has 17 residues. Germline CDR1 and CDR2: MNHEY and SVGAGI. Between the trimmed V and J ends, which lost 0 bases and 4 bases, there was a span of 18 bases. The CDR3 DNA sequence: TGTGCCAGCAGTTACTCTGGACTGACAGTAGCGGGCTATGGCTACACCTTC. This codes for CASSYSGLTVAGYGYTF.

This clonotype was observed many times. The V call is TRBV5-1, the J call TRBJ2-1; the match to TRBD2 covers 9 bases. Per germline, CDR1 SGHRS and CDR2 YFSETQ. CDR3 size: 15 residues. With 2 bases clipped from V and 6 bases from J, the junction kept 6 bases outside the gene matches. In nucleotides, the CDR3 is TGCGCCAGCAGCTTCGGCGGGGGGGCCATCAATGAGCAGTTCTTC. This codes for CASSFGGGAINEQFF.

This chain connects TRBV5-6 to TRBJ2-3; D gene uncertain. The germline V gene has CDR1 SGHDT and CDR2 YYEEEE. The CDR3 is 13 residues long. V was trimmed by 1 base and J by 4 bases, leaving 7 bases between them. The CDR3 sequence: CASSLKGADTQYF. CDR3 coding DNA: TGTGCCAGCAGCTTGAAAGGCGCAGATACGCAGTATTTT.

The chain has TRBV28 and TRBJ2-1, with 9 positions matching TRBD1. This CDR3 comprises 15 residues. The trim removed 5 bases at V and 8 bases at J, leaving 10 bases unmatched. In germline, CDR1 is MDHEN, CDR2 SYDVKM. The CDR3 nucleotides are TGTGCCAGCAGTCCTCCGGGACAGGGATTTCATGAGCAGTTCTTC. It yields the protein CASSPPGQGFHEQFF. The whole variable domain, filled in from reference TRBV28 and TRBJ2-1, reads DVKVTQSSRYLVKRTGEKVFLECVQDMDHENMFWYRQDPGLGLRLIYFSYDVKMKEKGDIPEGYSVSREKKERFSLILESASTNQTSMYLCASSPPGQGFHEQFFGPGTRLTVL.

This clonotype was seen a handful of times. The CDR3 protein is CASSPLGQSSYNEQFF. The DNA for the CDR3 is TGTGCCAGCTCACCATTAGGGCAATCCTCCTACAATGAGCAGTTCTTC. This chain connects TRBV18 to TRBJ2-1; D is unresolved. Trimming took off 2 bases at V and 0 bases at J, with 11 bases between the two ends. The CDR3 totals 16 residues. Germline-derived CDR1 and CDR2 are KGHSH and LQKENI.

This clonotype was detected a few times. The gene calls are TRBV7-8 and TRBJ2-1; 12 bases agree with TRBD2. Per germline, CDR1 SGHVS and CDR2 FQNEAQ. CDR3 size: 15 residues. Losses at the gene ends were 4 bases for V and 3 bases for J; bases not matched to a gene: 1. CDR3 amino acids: CASSSTSGGYNEQFF. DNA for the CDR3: TGTGCCAGCAGCTCGACTAGCGGGGGCTACAATGAGCAGTTCTTC. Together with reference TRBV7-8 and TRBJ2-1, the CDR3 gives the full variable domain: GAGVSQSPRYKVAKRGQDVALRCDPISGHVSLFWYQQALGQGPEFLTYFQNEAQLDKSGLPSDRFFAERPEGSVSTLKIQRTQQEDSAVYLCASSSTSGGYNEQFFGPGTRLTVL.

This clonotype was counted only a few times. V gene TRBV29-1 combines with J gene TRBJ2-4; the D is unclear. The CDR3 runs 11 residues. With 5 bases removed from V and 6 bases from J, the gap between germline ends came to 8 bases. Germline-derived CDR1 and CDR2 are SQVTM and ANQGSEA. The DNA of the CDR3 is TGCAGCGTTATTTGGGGAAACATTCAGTACTTC. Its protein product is CSVIWGNIQYF.